The present T cell receptor (beta chain) was sequenced within a study of siplizumab effects on memory and regulatory T cells. The repertoire was sequenced with immunoSEQ multiplex PCR; TCRdb's copy has only in-frame clones and lacks some. The sample lists roughly 62,000 clones; around 80% were seen once. Germline-derived CDR1 and CDR2 are LGHNA and YNFKEQ. J lost 5 bases, V lost 3 bases, and 7 bases had no gene match. The CDR3 has 15 amino acids. The source is a human donor in good health. The sample taken for sequencing was memory CD4+ T cells sorted from blood. The chain employs TRBV4-2 and TRBJ2-5; 9 positions match TRBD2. In nucleotides, the CDR3 is TGTGCCAGCAGCCAGGCGGCGGGGGGGCGGGAGACCCAGTACTTC. Its protein is CASSQAAGGRETQYF.